This note documents a single T cell receptor beta chain sequence. What it binds is unknown. This entry belongs to a study of cytomegalovirus exposure and HLA in healthy donors. Notes on the study in general: In terms of immune exposure information, only CMV serostatus was available. In vitro, three CMV-associated chains proved specific for CMV antigens. Differences between HLA loci emerged in a later analysis of TCR association rates, with DRB1 most and HLA-C fewest.

Germline trimming cut 7 bases from V and 7 bases from J; bases unmatched to any gene: 11. The germline V gene encodes CDR1 SNHLY and CDR2 FYNNEI. The CDR3 runs 15 residues. Primers included in the PCR were 60 Vbeta and 13 Jbeta primers. Libraries were prepared by immunoSEQ multiplex PCR; TCRdb keeps only in-frame clonotypes and omits some of them. The sample has 150,000 to 200,000 clones, 70% to 80% seen once. The sample was PBMCs. The TCR sequence derives from a woman in her forties in good health and CMV-seronegative. The V call is TRBV2, the J call TRBJ1-4, with 8 bases lining up with TRBD1. This chain's CDR3 is CASTEGGRGREKLFF. CDR3 in DNA: TGTGCCAGCACCGAAGGGGGCAGGGGGCGTGAAAAACTGTTTTTT.